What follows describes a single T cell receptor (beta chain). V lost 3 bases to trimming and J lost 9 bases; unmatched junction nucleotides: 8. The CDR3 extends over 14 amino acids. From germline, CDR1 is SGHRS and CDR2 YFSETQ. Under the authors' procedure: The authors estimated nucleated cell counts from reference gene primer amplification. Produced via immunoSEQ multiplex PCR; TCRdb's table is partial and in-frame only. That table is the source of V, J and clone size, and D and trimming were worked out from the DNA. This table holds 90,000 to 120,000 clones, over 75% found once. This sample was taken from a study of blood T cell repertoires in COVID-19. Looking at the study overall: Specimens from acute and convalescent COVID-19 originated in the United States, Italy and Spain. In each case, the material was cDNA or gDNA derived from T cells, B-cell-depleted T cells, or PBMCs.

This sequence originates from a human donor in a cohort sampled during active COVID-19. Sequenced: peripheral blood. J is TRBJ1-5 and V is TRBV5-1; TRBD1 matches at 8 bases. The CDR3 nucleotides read TGCGCCAGCAGCTCCACAGGGGGAGATCGGCCCCAGCATTTT. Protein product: CASSSTGGDRPQHF.